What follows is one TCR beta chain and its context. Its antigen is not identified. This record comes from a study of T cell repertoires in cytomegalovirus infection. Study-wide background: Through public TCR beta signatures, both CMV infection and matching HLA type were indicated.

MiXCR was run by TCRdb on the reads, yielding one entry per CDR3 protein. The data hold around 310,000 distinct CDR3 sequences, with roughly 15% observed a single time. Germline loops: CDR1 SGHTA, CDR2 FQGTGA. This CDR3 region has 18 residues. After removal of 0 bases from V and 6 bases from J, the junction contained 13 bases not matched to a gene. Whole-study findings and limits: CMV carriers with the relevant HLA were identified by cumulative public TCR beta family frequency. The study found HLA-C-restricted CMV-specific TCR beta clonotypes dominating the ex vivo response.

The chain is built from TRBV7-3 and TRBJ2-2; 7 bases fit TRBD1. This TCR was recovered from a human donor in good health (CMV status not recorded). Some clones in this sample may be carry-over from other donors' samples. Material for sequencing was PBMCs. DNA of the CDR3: TGTGCCAGCAGCTTAACGGGGTTAGGGGGCTTACCCCCCGGGGAGCTGTTTTTT. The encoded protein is CASSLTGLGGLPPGELFF.